This T cell receptor beta chain was obtained from a study of T cell clonality in common variable immunodeficiency (dated by TCRdb to about 2015). What the work shows at the level of the full study, not this receptor alone: CVID subjects shared fewer TCRbeta clones with each other than healthy controls did (p < 0.0001). According to the authors, finding the cause of the higher clonality in CVID would require sequencing the repertoires of T cell subpopulations. TCRbeta clonality was higher in CVID subjects than in healthy controls (t-test p = 0.018), and the increase was most characteristic of about a third of subjects. Although equal DNA input was used, an average of about 83,000 unique sequences per sample was obtained for controls, compared with some 30,000 for CVID samples. Differences among patients in the CVID cohort limited the correlations between repertoire features and clinical complications. Reportedly, TCRbeta sequences from CVID had fewer deletions and N-nucleotide insertions, and highly modified clones with 13 or more V deletions were absent from CVID.

Both CVID patients and healthy controls were predominantly of Caucasian heritage. From each donor, about 4.5 to 9 ml of heparinized peripheral whole blood was collected. Genomic DNA from adults with common variable immune deficiency (CVID) and from healthy adult controls was the source for sequencing TCRbeta CDR3 repertoires. A total of some 22 healthy adult volunteers (around 12 female and approximately 10 male; age range roughly 23 to 75 years, mean age about 31) were included in the control group. To isolate peripheral blood mononuclear cells, diluted blood was subjected to density centrifugation over Hypaque 1077 or Ficoll-Paque. Genomic DNA was extracted from unsorted mononuclear cells by Qiagen column purification or by a centrifugation-based method. For sequencing input, CVID and control samples contributed equivalent amounts of genomic DNA. For every sample, a 60 bp segment covering the rearranged TCRbeta CDR3 region was amplified and then sequenced. TCRbeta amplification used the immunoSEQ assay, a bias-corrected multiplex PCR with high-throughput sequencing. The study's processing was this. Every unique nucleotide sequence was considered a clone and was annotated with V, D and J genes, copy number and frequency. Sequences were labeled productive if in frame, and non-productive if out of frame or containing stop codons. Clonality was calculated from Shannon's entropy as previously described. Mean CDR3 Kyte-Doolittle hydropathy was derived from the predicted amino acid sequences of productive clones. Scaled V gene usage was hierarchically clustered using Manhattan distance and complete linkage with the R hclust function. Sharing of clones by CDR3 amino acid sequence was evaluated by resampling 12 repertoires per group over 100 rounds. The repertoires were searched for some 70 published EBV-specific TCRbeta sequences and nearly 250 published CMV-specific TCRbeta sequences. Two CVID samples that yielded fewer than 10,000 sequences were excluded from the analysis, so approximately 38 CVID repertoires were retained. The immuneACCESS repertoire file appears here via TCRdb, limited to in-frame rearrangements. These files lack a portion of the clones; in checked studies, under half of the deficit traces to unresolved V genes, and the cause of the others is not known. V and J calls and clone size come straight from that table; D and trimming were deduced from the DNA. This sample includes about 29,000 clones, and none of them was observed just once. The ten largest make up about 4.5% of the sample.

The V and J ends are trimmed by 6 bases and 5 bases, leaving 18 bases between them. The CDR3 contains 14 residues, cysteine and phenylalanine counted. Part of the CDR3 DNA is given, 33 bases translated from base 1. As encoded in the germline V gene, CDR1 is SGHRS while CDR2 is YFSETQ. This clone showed up just a few times. Its target antigen remains unknown. The read finishes 3 residues shy of the CDR3 end, and the germline J gene is used to complete it. The chain employs TRBV5-1 and TRBJ2-7; TRBD1 is perhaps the D gene, given 5 matching bases. The sequencing input was peripheral blood mononuclear cells. The receptor was isolated from a person aged 18-69 years in good health. The CDR3 DNA, read in part, is TGCGCCAGCACCCTATTAGCCGACAGTAACGAG. This gives the protein CASTLLADSNE. The entire CDR3 reads CASTLLADSNEQYF.